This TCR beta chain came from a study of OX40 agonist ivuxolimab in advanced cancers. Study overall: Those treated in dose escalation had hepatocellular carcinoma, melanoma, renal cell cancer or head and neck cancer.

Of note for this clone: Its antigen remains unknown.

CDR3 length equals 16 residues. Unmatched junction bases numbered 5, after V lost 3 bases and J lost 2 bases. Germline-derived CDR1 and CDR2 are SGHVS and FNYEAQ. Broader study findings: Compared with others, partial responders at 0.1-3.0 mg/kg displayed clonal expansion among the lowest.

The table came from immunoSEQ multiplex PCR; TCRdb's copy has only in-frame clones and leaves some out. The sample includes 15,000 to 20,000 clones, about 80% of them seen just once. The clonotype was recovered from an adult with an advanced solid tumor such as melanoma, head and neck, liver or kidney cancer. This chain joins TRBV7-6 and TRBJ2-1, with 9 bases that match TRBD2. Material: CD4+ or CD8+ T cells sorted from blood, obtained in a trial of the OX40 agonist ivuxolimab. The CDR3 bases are TGTGCCAGCAGCTTTCAGACTAGCGGCGCCTACAATGAGCAGTTCTTC. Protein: CASSFQTSGAYNEQFF.